This is a list of T cell receptor beta chains from one sample in a study of shared T cell receptors in the human thymus. TCRdb keeps only in-frame clones here, not all; method: immunoSEQ multiplex PCR. The data contain approximately 490,000 clones, about four fifths of them singletons. The same specimen was also included in a second study, on human thymus T cells.

Sequencing was performed on thymocytes. The receptors come from a boy under two years old with a congenital heart defect. Both conserved end residues are part of each CDR3. The order of the fields is clone size, CDR3 length, V gene, J gene, D gene, CDR3 protein, CDR3 DNA. The D gene is left open where the match is weak. For some rows the clone size is stated as once, few or many, or as a class when expanded; others skip it.

clone_size: -; cdr3_length: 18; v_call: TRBV10-2; j_call: TRBJ2-2; d_call: TRBD2; cdr3_aa: CASSGGTSSGRGTGELFF; cdr3_nt: TGCGCCAGCAGTGGAGGAACCTCTAGCGGGAGGGGCACCGGGGAGCTGTTTTTT
clone_size: -; cdr3_length: 15; v_call: TRBV10-3; j_call: TRBJ2-3; d_call: TRBD2; cdr3_aa: CAIGLGLATPDTQYF; cdr3_nt: TGTGCCATCGGCCTCGGACTAGCTACACCAGATACGCAGTATTTT
clone_size: -; cdr3_length: 14; v_call: TRBV30; j_call: TRBJ2-5; d_call: TRBD2; cdr3_aa: CALGLAGGGRTQYF; cdr3_nt: TGTGCCCTTGGACTAGCGGGAGGAGGGAGGACCCAGTACTTC
clone_size: -; cdr3_length: 18; v_call: TRBV10-3; j_call: TRBJ2-7; d_call: TRBD2; cdr3_aa: CAISGPRISGELSYEQYF; cdr3_nt: TGTGCCATCAGTGGCCCCCGCATCAGCGGGGAACTTTCCTACGAGCAGTACTTC
clone_size: few; cdr3_length: 14; v_call: TRBV7-2; j_call: TRBJ2-7; d_call: -; cdr3_aa: CASSPLGGNYEQYF; cdr3_nt: TGTGCCAGCAGCCCGCTTGGCGGGAACTACGAGCAGTACTTC
clone_size: -; cdr3_length: 15; v_call: TRBV6-5; j_call: TRBJ2-5; d_call: TRBD1; cdr3_aa: CASSCGTGWQETQYF; cdr3_nt: TGTGCCAGCAGTTGCGGGACAGGGTGGCAAGAGACCCAGTACTTC
clone_size: -; cdr3_length: 16; v_call: TRBV6-1; j_call: TRBJ2-7; d_call: TRBD1; cdr3_aa: CASSEAPRDRLYEQYF; cdr3_nt: TGTGCCAGCAGTGAAGCTCCAAGGGACAGGCTCTACGAGCAGTACTTC
clone_size: -; cdr3_length: 15; v_call: TRBV5-1; j_call: TRBJ2-2; d_call: TRBD2; cdr3_aa: CASSWTSGIGGELFF; cdr3_nt: TGCGCCAGCAGCTGGACTAGCGGGATCGGCGGGGAGCTGTTTTTT
clone_size: once; cdr3_length: 16; v_call: TRBV28; j_call: TRBJ1-2; d_call: TRBD1; cdr3_aa: CASSFRGTGFGYGYTF; cdr3_nt: TGTGCCAGCAGTTTTCGTGGGACAGGGTTCGGCTATGGCTACACCTTC
clone_size: few; cdr3_length: 16; v_call: TRBV5-1; j_call: TRBJ2-3; d_call: TRBD2; cdr3_aa: CASSPGTSGPLPTQYF; cdr3_nt: TGCGCCAGCAGCCCGGGGACTAGCGGGCCCCTTCCTACGCAGTATTTT
clone_size: -; cdr3_length: 18; v_call: TRBV6-1; j_call: TRBJ2-2; d_call: TRBD1; cdr3_aa: CASSEEGGQASNTGELFF; cdr3_nt: TGTGCCAGCAGTGAAGAGGGGGGACAGGCCTCGAACACCGGGGAGCTGTTTTTT
clone_size: -; cdr3_length: 14; v_call: TRBV7-7; j_call: TRBJ2-3; d_call: TRBD2; cdr3_aa: CASSDSGRADTQYF; cdr3_nt: TGTGCCAGCAGCGATAGCGGGAGGGCAGATACGCAGTATTTT
clone_size: -; cdr3_length: 14; v_call: TRBV7-2; j_call: TRBJ2-7; d_call: -; cdr3_aa: CASSPHRSSYEQYF; cdr3_nt: TGTGCCAGCAGCCCCCACAGGTCCTCCTACGAGCAGTACTTC
clone_size: -; cdr3_length: 14; v_call: TRBV5-6; j_call: TRBJ1-2; d_call: -; cdr3_aa: CASNNREANYGYTF; cdr3_nt: TGTGCCAGCAATAACAGAGAAGCTAACTATGGCTACACCTTC
clone_size: few; cdr3_length: 17; v_call: TRBV28; j_call: TRBJ2-7; d_call: TRBD1; cdr3_aa: CASSSTQQGPTAYEQYF; cdr3_nt: TGTGCCAGCAGTTCGACCCAACAGGGGCCCACCGCCTACGAGCAGTACTTC
clone_size: -; cdr3_length: 15; v_call: TRBV6-5; j_call: TRBJ2-1; d_call: TRBD2; cdr3_aa: CASRSTSGKYNEQFF; cdr3_nt: TGTGCCAGCAGATCGACTAGCGGGAAGTACAATGAGCAGTTCTTC
clone_size: -; cdr3_length: 15; v_call: TRBV7-2; j_call: TRBJ2-7; d_call: TRBD2; cdr3_aa: CASSILAGGGYEQYF; cdr3_nt: TGTGCCAGCAGCATACTAGCGGGAGGGGGCTACGAGCAGTACTTC
clone_size: -; cdr3_length: 15; v_call: TRBV18; j_call: TRBJ1-2; d_call: TRBD1; cdr3_aa: CASSLRTGFNYGYTF; cdr3_nt: TGTGCCAGCTCACTTCGGACAGGGTTTAACTATGGCTACACCTTC
clone_size: -; cdr3_length: 15; v_call: TRBV11-2; j_call: TRBJ2-1; d_call: -; cdr3_aa: CASSILPSSYNEQFF; cdr3_nt: TGTGCCAGCAGCATCCTCCCGAGCTCCTACAATGAGCAGTTCTTC
clone_size: -; cdr3_length: 15; v_call: TRBV4-3; j_call: TRBJ2-5; d_call: TRBD2; cdr3_aa: CASSQTAGGEETQYF; cdr3_nt: TGCGCCAGCAGCCAGACCGCGGGGGGCGAGGAGACCCAGTACTTC
clone_size: -; cdr3_length: 15; v_call: TRBV19; j_call: TRBJ2-2; d_call: TRBD2; cdr3_aa: CASSMRERKTGELFF; cdr3_nt: TGTGCCAGTAGTATGCGGGAGAGGAAAACCGGGGAGCTGTTTTTT
clone_size: -; cdr3_length: 15; v_call: TRBV5-5; j_call: TRBJ2-3; d_call: -; cdr3_aa: CASSRHRGGPDTQYF; cdr3_nt: TGTGCCAGCAGCCGACACAGGGGAGGCCCAGATACGCAGTATTTT
clone_size: -; cdr3_length: 14; v_call: TRBV11-2; j_call: TRBJ1-2; d_call: TRBD1; cdr3_aa: CASSMDRRKDGYTF; cdr3_nt: TGTGCCAGCAGCATGGACAGGAGGAAAGATGGCTACACCTTC
clone_size: -; cdr3_length: 15; v_call: TRBV4-3; j_call: TRBJ1-4; d_call: -; cdr3_aa: CASSRGEGTDEKLFF; cdr3_nt: TGCGCCAGCAGCCGAGGGGAAGGGACTGATGAAAAACTGTTTTTT
clone_size: -; cdr3_length: 16; v_call: TRBV5-6; j_call: TRBJ2-7; d_call: -; cdr3_aa: CASSNGWGDLQHEQYF; cdr3_nt: TGTGCCAGCAGTAATGGGTGGGGGGATCTTCAACACGAGCAGTACTTC
clone_size: -; cdr3_length: 13; v_call: TRBV29-1; j_call: TRBJ2-5; d_call: -; cdr3_aa: CSVEGRLQETQYF; cdr3_nt: TGCAGCGTTGAGGGCCGCCTCCAAGAGACCCAGTACTTC
clone_size: -; cdr3_length: 16; v_call: TRBV6-5; j_call: TRBJ1-4; d_call: TRBD1; cdr3_aa: CASSYSSQGLNEKLFF; cdr3_nt: TGTGCCAGCAGTTACTCCTCACAGGGGTTGAATGAAAAACTGTTTTTT
clone_size: -; cdr3_length: 16; v_call: TRBV12-5; j_call: TRBJ1-1; d_call: TRBD1; cdr3_aa: CASGLPWTGRDTEAFF; cdr3_nt: TGTGCTAGTGGTTTGCCCTGGACAGGTAGGGACACTGAAGCTTTCTTT
clone_size: -; cdr3_length: 15; v_call: TRBV27; j_call: TRBJ1-4; d_call: -; cdr3_aa: CASSLKQGWDEKLFF; cdr3_nt: TGTGCCAGCAGTTTAAAACAGGGTTGGGATGAAAAACTGTTTTTT
clone_size: few; cdr3_length: 15; v_call: TRBV7-2; j_call: TRBJ2-5; d_call: TRBD2; cdr3_aa: CASSLGTSGQETQYF; cdr3_nt: TGTGCCAGCAGCTTAGGGACTAGCGGACAAGAGACCCAGTACTTC